Given below is one T cell receptor (beta chain) in context. This specimen belongs to a study of blood T cell repertoires in COVID-19. On the study more broadly: Acute and convalescent COVID-19 samples came from the United States, Italy and Spain. The cDNA or gDNA used as material had been derived from T cells, B-cell-depleted T cells, or PBMCs.

How the authors handled the data: By means of reference gene primer amplification, nucleated cell counts were estimated. The protocol was immunoSEQ multiplex PCR, while the TCRdb copy is restricted to in-frame clones and leaves out a portion. The V and J calls and the clone size are those of that table, but D and trimming were determined from the DNA. The sample has 120,000 or so clones, about 80% seen once; the top ten hold roughly 25%. The CDR3 is made up of 13 amino acids. The J segment lost 3 bases and the V segment lost 7 bases, leaving 3 bases of the junction unmatched. Germline CDR1 SNHLY, CDR2 FYNNEI.

The clonotype comes from a human donor in a cohort sampled during active COVID-19. The rearrangement links TRBV2 to TRBJ2-1, with TRBD2 matching 7 bases. Sequencing was done on a sample of peripheral blood. CDR3: CASMRTSYNEQFF. The CDR3 region has the DNA TGTGCCAGCATGCGGACTAGCTACAATGAGCAGTTCTTC.